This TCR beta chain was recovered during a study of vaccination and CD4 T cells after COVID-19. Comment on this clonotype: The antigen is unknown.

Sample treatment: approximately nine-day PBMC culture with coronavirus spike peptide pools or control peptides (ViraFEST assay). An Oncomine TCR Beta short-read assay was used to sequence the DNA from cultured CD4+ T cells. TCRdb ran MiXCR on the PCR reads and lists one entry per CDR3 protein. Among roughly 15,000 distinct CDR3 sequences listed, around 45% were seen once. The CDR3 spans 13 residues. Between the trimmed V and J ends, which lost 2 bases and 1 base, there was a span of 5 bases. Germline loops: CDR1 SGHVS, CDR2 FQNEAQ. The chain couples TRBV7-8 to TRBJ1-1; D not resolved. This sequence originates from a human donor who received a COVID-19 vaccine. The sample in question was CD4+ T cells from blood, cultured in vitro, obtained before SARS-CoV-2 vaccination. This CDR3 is CASSLFPNTEAFF. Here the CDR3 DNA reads TGTGCCAGCAGCTTATTTCCGAACACTGAAGCTTTCTTT.